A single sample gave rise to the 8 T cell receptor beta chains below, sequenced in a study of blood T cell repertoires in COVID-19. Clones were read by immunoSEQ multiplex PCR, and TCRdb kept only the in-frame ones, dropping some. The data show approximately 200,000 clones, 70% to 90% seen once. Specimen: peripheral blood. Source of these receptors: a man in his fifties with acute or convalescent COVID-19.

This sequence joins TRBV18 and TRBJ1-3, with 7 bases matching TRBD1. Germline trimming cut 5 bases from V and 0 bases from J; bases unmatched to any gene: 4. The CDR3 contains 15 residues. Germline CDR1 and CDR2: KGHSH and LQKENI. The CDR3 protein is CASSAGTDSGNTIYF. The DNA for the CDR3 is TGTGCCAGCTCAGCCGGGACAGACTCTGGAAACACCATATATTTT.

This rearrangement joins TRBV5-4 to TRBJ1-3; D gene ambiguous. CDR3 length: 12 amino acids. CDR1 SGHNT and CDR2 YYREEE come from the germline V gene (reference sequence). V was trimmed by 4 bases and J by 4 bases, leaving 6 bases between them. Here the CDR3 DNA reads TGTGCCAGCAGCACGGTGGGAAACACCATATATTTT. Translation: CASSTVGNTIYF.

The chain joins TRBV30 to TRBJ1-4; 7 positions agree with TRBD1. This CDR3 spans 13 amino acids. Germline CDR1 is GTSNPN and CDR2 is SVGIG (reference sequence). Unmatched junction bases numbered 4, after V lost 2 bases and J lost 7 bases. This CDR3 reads CAWSRGTVEKLFF. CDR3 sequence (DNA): TGTGCCTGGAGTAGGGGGACAGTTGAAAAACTGTTTTTT.

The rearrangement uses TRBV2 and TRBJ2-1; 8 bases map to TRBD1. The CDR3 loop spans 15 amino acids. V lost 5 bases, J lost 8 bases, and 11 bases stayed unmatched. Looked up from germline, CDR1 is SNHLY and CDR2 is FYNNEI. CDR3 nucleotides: TGTGCCAGCAGTAGCCGGACAGGGTTGGTCGATGAGCAGTTCTTC. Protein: CASSSRTGLVDEQFF.

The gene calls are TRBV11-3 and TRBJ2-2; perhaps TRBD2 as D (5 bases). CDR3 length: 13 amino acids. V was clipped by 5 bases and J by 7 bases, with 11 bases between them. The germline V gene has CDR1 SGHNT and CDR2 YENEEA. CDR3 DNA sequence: TGTGCCAGCAGCCATGAGGGTGGCGGGGAGCTGTTTTTT. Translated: CASSHEGGGELFF.

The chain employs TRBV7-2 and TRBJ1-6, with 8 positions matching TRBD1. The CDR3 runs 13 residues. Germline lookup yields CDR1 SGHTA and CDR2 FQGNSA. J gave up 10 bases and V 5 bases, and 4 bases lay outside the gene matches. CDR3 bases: TGTGCCAGCAGCCCAGGGGGCAGCTCACCCCTCCACTTT. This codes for CASSPGGSSPLHF.

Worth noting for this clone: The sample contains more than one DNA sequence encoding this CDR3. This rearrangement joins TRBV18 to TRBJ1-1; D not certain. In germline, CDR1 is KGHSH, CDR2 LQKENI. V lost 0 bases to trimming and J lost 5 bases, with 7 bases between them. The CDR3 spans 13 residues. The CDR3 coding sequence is TGTGCCAGCTCACCACCTCCGGGAACTGAAGCTTTCTTT. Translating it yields CASSPPPGTEAFF.

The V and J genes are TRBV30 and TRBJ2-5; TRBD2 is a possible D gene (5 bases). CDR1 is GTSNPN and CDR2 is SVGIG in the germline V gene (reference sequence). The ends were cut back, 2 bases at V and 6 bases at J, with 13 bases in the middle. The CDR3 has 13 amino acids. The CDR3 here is CAWSFSDGKTQYF. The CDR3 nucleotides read TGTGCCTGGAGTTTTAGCGATGGAAAGACCCAGTACTTC.